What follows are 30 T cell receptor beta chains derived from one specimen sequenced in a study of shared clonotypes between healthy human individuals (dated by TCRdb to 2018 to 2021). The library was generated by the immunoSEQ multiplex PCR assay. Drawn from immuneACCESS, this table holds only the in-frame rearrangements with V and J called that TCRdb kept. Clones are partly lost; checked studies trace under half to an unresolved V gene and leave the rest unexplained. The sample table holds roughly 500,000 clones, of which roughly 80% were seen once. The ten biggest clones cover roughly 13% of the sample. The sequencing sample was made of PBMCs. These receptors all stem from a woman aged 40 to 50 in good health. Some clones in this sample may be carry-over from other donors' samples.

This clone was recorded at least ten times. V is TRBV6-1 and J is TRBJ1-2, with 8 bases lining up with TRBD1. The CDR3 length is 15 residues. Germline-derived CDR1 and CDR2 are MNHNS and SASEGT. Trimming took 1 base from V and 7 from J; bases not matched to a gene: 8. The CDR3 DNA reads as TGTGCCAGCAGTGAAGTTGAGCGGACAGGGAGTGGCTACACCTTC. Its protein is CASSEVERTGSGYTF.

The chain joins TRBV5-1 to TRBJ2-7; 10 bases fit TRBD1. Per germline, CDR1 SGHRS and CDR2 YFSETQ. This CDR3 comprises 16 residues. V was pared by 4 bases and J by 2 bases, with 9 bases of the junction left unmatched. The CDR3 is CASSPGRDRGTYEQYF. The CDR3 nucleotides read TGCGCCAGCAGCCCAGGGCGGGACAGGGGAACCTACGAGCAGTACTTC.

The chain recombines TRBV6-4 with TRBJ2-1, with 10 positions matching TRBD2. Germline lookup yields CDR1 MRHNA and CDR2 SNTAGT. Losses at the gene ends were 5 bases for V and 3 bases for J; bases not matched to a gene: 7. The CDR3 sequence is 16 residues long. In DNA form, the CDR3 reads TGTGCCAGCAGTCCCCAAGCGGGAGGGGACTACAATGAGCAGTTCTTC. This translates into CASSPQAGGDYNEQFF.

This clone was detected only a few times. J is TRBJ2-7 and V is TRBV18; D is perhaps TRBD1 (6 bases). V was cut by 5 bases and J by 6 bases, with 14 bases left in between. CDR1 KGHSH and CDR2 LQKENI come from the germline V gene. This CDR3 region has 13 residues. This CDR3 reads CASSSLRGGEQYF. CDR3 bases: TGTGCCAGCTCATCGCTCCGAGGGGGCGAGCAGTACTTC.

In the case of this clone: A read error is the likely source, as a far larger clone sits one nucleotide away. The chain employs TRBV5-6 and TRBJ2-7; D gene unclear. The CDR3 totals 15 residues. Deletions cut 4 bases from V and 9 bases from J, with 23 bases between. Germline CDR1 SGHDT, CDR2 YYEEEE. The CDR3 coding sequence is TGTGCCAGCAGCGCCTTAGTGACGGCTGACCCAACGCAGTACTTC. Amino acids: CASSALVTADPTQYF.

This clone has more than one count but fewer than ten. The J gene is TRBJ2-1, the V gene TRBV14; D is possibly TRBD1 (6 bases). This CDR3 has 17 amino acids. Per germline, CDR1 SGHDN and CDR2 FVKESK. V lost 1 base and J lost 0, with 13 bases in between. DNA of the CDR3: TGTGCCAGCAGCCAAGCAGGGGCCACAATCTCCTACAATGAGCAGTTCTTC. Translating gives CASSQAGATISYNEQFF.

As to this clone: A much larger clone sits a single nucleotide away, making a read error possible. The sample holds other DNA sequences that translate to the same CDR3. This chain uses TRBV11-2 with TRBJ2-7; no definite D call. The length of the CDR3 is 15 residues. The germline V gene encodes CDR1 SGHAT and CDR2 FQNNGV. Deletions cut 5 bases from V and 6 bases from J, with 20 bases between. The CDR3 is CASSLPRLTGFEQYF. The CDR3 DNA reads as TGTGCCAGCAGCCTACCCCGCCTAACTGGGTTCGAGCAGTACTTC.

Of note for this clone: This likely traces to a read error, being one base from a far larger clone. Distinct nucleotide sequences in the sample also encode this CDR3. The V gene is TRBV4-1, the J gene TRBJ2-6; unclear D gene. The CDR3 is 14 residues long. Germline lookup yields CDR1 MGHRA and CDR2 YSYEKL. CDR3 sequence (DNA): TGCGCTAGCAGCCAAGATTCTGGGGCCAACGTCCTGACTTTC. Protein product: CASSQDSGANVLTF.

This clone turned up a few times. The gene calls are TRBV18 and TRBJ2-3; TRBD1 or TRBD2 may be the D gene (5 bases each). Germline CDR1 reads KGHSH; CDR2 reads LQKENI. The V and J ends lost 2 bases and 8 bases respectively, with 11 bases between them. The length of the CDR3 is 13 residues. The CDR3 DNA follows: TGTGCCAGCTCACCAGGACAAGAGGGTACGCAGTATTTT. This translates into CASSPGQEGTQYF.

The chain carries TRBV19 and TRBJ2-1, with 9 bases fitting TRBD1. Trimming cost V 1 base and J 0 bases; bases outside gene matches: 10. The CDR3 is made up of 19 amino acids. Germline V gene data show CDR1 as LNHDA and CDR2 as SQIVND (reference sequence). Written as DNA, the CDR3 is TGTGCCAGTAGTATAGGGACAGGGGAGCCCGGTAGCTCCTACAATGAGCAGTTCTTC. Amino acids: CASSIGTGEPGSSYNEQFF.

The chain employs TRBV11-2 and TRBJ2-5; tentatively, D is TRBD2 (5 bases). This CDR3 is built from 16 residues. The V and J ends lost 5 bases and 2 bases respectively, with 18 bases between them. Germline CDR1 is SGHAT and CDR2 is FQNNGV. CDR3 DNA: TGTGCCAGCAGCAAGGGAGCTAGCCCGTCGCAAGAGACCCAGTACTTC. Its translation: CASSKGASPSQETQYF.

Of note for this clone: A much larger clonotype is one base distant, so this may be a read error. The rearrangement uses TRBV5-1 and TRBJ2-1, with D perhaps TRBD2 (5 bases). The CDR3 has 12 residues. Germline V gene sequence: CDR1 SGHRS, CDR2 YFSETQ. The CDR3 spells CASMATRNGQFF. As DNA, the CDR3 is TGCGCCAGCATGGCCACTAGGAATGGGCAGTTCTTC.

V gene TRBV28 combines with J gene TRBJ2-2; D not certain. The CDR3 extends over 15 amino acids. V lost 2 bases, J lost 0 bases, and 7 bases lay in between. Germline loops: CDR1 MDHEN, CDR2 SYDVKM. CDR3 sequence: CASSLAASNTGELFF. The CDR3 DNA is TGTGCCAGCAGTTTAGCGGCCTCGAACACCGGGGAGCTGTTTTTT.

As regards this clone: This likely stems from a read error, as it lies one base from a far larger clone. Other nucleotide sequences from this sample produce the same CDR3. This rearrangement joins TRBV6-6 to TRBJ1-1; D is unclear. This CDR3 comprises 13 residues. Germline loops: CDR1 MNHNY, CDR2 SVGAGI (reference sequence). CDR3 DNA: TGCGCCAGCAGTTACTCTATCAGCACTGAAGCTTTCTTT. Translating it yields CASSYSISTEAFF.

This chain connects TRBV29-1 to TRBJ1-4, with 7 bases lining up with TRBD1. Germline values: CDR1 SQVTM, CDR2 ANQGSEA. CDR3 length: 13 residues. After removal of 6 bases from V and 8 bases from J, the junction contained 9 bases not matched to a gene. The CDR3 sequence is CSVGQAGGEKLFF. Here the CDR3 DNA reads TGCAGCGTCGGACAGGCCGGGGGGGAAAAACTGTTTTTT.

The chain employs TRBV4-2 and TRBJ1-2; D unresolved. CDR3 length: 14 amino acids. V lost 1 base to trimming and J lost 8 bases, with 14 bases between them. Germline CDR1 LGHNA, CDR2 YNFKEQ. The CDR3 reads CASSQVAGNGGYTF. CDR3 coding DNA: TGTGCCAGCAGCCAAGTCGCCGGGAACGGCGGCTACACCTTC.

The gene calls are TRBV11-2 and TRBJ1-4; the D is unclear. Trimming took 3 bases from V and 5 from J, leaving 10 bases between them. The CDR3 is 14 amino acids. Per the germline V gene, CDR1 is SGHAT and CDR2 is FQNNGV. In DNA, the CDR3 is TGTGCCAGCAGCTTGGAGCCTGTAAATGAAAAACTGTTTTTT. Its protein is CASSLEPVNEKLFF.

CDR3: CASSRDYQSYNEQFF. In nucleotides, the CDR3 is TGTGCCAGCAGCCGGGACTACCAATCCTACAATGAGCAGTTCTTC. The rearrangement uses TRBV5-4 and TRBJ2-1; TRBD2 matches 7 bases. V dropped 4 bases and J dropped 1; count of bases not matched to a gene: 5. The CDR3 spans 15 residues. CDR1 and CDR2 from the germline V gene are SGHNT and YYREEE (reference sequence).

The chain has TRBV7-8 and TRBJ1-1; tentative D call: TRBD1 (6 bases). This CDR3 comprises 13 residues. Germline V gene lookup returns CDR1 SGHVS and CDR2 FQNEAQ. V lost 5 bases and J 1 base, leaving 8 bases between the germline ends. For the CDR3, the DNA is TGTGCCAGCAGCGAGGGACAGAACACTGAAGCTTTCTTT. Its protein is CASSEGQNTEAFF. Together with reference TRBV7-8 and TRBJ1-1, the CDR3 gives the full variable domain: GAGVSQSPRYKVAKRGQDVALRCDPISGHVSLFWYQQALGQGPEFLTYFQNEAQLDKSGLPSDRFFAERPEGSVSTLKIQRTQQEDSAVYLCASSEGQNTEAFFGQGTRLTVV.

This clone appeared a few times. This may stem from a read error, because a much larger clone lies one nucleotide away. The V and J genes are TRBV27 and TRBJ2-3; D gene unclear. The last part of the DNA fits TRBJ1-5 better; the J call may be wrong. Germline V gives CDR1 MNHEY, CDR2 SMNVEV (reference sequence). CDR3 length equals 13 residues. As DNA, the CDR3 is TGTGCCAGCAGTTTAGTTAGGGCAGATACGCAGCATTTT. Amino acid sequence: CASSLVRADTQHF.

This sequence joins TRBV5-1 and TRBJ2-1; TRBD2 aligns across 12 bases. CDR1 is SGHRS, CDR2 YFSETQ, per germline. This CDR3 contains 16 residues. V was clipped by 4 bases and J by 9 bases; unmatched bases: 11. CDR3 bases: TGCGCCAGCAGCGAATCCTCTAGCGGGAGGGCCGTTGAGCAGTTCTTC. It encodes CASSESSSGRAVEQFF.

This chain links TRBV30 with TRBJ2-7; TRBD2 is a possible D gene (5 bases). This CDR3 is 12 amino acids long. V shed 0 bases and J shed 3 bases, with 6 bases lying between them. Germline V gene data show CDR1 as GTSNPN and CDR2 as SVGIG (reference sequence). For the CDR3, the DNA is TGTGCCTGGAGTGTCCGGGGCTACGAGCAGTACTTC. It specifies CAWSVRGYEQYF.

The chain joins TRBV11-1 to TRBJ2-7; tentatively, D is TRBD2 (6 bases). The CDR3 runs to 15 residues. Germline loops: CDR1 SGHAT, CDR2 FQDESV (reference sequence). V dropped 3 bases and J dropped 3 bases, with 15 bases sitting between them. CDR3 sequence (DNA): TGTGCCAGCAGCTTTCGCGGGCGGGAATTCTACGAGCAGTACTTC. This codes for CASSFRGREFYEQYF.

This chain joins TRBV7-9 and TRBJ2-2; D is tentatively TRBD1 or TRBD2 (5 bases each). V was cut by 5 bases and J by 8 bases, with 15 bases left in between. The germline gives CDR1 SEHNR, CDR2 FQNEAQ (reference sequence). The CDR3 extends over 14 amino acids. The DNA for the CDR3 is TGTGCCAGCAGCCAATTCCGGGGCAGGGGGGAGCTGTTTTTT. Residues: CASSQFRGRGELFF.

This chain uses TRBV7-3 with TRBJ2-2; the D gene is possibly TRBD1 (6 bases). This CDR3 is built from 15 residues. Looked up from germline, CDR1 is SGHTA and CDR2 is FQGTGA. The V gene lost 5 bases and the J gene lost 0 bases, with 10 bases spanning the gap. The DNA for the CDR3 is TGTGCCAGCAGCCCGGACAGAACGAACACCGGGGAGCTGTTTTTT. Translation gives CASSPDRTNTGELFF. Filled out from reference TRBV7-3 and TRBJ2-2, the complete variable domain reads GAGVSQTPSNKVTEKGKYVELRCDPISGHTALYWYRQSLGQGPEFLIYFQGTGAADDSGLPNDRFFAVRPEGSVSTLKIQRTERGDSAVYLCASSPDRTNTGELFFGEGSRLTVL.

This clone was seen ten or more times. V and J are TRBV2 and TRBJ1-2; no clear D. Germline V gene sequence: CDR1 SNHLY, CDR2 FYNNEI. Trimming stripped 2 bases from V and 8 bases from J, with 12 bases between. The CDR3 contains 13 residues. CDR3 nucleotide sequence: TGTGCCAGCAGTGAAACCGTCGATTGGGGCTACACCTTC. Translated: CASSETVDWGYTF.

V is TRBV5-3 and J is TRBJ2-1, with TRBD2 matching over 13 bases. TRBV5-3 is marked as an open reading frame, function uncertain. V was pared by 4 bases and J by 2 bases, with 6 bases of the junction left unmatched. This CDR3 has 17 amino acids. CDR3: CARSPRTSGSPYNEQFF. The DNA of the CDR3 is TGTGCCAGAAGCCCCCGGACTAGCGGGAGCCCCTACAATGAGCAGTTCTTC.

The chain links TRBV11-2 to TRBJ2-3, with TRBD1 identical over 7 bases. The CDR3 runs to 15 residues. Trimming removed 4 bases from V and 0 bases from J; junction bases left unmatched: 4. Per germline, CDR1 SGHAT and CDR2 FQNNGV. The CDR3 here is CASSYGTASTDTQYF. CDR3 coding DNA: TGTGCCAGCAGCTACGGGACAGCGAGCACAGATACGCAGTATTTT.

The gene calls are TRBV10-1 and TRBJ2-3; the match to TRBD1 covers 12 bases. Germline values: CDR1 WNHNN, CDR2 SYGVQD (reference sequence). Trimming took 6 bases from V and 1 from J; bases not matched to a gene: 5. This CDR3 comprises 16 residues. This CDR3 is CASSVGTGGGTDTQYF. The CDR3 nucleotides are TGCGCCAGCAGCGTTGGGACAGGGGGCGGCACAGATACGCAGTATTTT.

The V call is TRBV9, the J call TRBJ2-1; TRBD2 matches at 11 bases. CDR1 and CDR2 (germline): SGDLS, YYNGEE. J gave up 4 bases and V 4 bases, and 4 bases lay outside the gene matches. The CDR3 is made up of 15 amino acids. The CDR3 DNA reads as TGTGCCAGCAGCATAACTAGCGGGAGTTACAATGAGCAGTTCTTC. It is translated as CASSITSGSYNEQFF.